One and the same sample provided the 21 T cell receptor beta chains below, sequenced in a study of identical twins. TCRdb ran MiXCR on the 5' RACE reads and lists one entry per CDR3 protein. The top ten clones hold 5.1% of a sample with approximately 210,000 distinct CDR3 sequences, less than 10% of them seen once. The sequencing input was memory (CD45RO+) T cells sorted from blood. The receptor source for this set is a young woman in good health.

This clonotype was seen more than once but under ten times. The chain uses TRBV20-1 and TRBJ2-1; 9 bases line up with TRBD1. This CDR3 has 12 amino acids. With 6 bases clipped from V and 8 bases from J, the junction kept 5 bases outside the gene matches. Germline values: CDR1 DFQATT, CDR2 SNEGSKA (reference sequence). CDR3 sequence: CSAGQGSDEQFF. CDR3 bases: TGCAGTGCGGGACAGGGTTCGGATGAGCAGTTCTTC.

A few counts support this clonotype. The gene calls are TRBV7-6 and TRBJ2-5, with D perhaps TRBD2 (7 bases). V lost 4 bases, J lost 4 bases, and 16 bases lay in between. The CDR3 loop spans 15 amino acids. Germline loops: CDR1 SGHVS, CDR2 FNYEAQ. CDR3 nucleotide sequence: TGTGCCAGCAGCTCCCCCTTAGGGGGGGCAGAGACCCAGTACTTC. Residues: CASSSPLGGAETQYF. Full variable domain (remainder filled in from reference TRBV7-6 and TRBJ2-5): GAGVSQSPRYKVTKRGQDVALRCDPISGHVSLYWYRQALGQGPEFLTYFNYEAQQDKSGLPNDRFSAERPEGSISTLTIQRTEQRDSAMYRCASSSPLGGAETQYFGPGTRLLVL.

There are a few counts of this clonotype. The J gene is TRBJ1-1, the V gene TRBV5-1; D unresolved. CDR1 is SGHRS and CDR2 is YFSETQ in the germline V gene. V was clipped by 4 bases and J by 0 bases, with 13 bases between them. CDR3 length: 15 amino acids. DNA of the CDR3: TGCGCCAGCAGCCAAATTCCGGGGTTGAACACTGAAGCTTTCTTT. Translated: CASSQIPGLNTEAFF. Filled out from reference TRBV5-1 and TRBJ1-1, the complete variable domain reads KAGVTQTPRYLIKTRGQQVTLSCSPISGHRSVSWYQQTPGQGLQFLFEYFSETQRNKGNFPGRFSGRQFSNSRSEMNVSTLELGDSALYLCASSQIPGLNTEAFFGQGTRLTVV.

This clonotype was counted at least ten times. V gene TRBV12-3 or TRBV12-4 combines with J gene TRBJ2-7; a weak D match, TRBD1 (6 bases). Deletions cut 6 bases from V and 4 bases from J, with 16 bases between. This CDR3 contains 14 residues. CDR3 sequence reads: CASSLKQGKYEQYF. DNA for the CDR3: TGTGCCAGCAGCTTAAAACAGGGTAAATACGAGCAGTACTTC.

Here the CDR3 DNA reads TGCGCCAGCAGCTTGAGGACTAGCTCAGATACGCAGTATTTT. It yields the protein CASSLRTSSDTQYF. The chain joins TRBV5-1 to TRBJ2-3, with 8 bases matching TRBD2. J was trimmed by 4 bases and V by 1 base; bases with no gene match: 2. The CDR3 is 14 residues long. Germline CDR1 SGHRS, CDR2 YFSETQ.

This chain links TRBV6-1 with TRBJ1-2; TRBD1 agrees at 7 bases. Germline values: CDR1 MNHNS, CDR2 SASEGT. The CDR3 extends over 13 amino acids. J lost 4 bases, V lost 6 bases, and 5 bases had no gene match. This CDR3 is CASSNRGGYGYTF. CDR3 sequence (DNA): TGTGCCAGCAGCAACAGGGGTGGCTATGGCTACACCTTC.

This clonotype was counted a few times. This chain uses TRBV5-1 with TRBJ2-5, with D perhaps being TRBD1 or TRBD2 (5 bases each). Between the trimmed V and J ends, which lost 0 bases and 4 bases, there was a span of 19 bases. Germline-derived CDR1 and CDR2 are SGHRS and YFSETQ. The CDR3 contains 17 residues. The CDR3 coding sequence is TGCGCCAGCAGCTTGGTTGGAAAACCGGATGGGGGAGAGACCCAGTACTTC. Translated: CASSLVGKPDGGETQYF.

CDR3 residues: CASTGQGNTGELFF. The DNA of the CDR3 is TGTGCCAGCACGGGACAGGGGAACACCGGGGAGCTGTTTTTT. This chain uses TRBV25-1 with TRBJ2-2; TRBD1 matches 9 bases. Trimming at V came to 7 bases and at J to 1 base, leaving 1 base not matched to a gene. The CDR3 contains 14 residues. Germline V gene lookup returns CDR1 MGHDK and CDR2 SYGVNS.

This clonotype came up a few times. The V call is TRBV9, the J call TRBJ2-1, with D possibly matching TRBD2 (5 bases). CDR3 length equals 12 residues. Trimming shortened V by 6 bases and J by 5 bases, and 9 bases separated the two germline ends. Germline CDR1 and CDR2: SGDLS and YYNGEE. CDR3 protein: CASKGRNNEQFF. In DNA, the CDR3 is TGTGCCAGCAAAGGGAGAAACAATGAGCAGTTCTTC.

The table lists this clonotype with a few counts. This chain links TRBV19 with TRBJ2-6; TRBD1 might be the D (5 bases). Germline V lookup: CDR1 LNHDA, CDR2 SQIVND (reference sequence). The CDR3 loop spans 15 amino acids. The V end was cut by 7 bases, the J end by 0 bases, with 10 bases between. CDR3 in amino acids: CASILTGSGANVLTF. In DNA, the CDR3 is TGTGCCAGTATTCTTACAGGCTCTGGGGCCAACGTCCTGACTTTC.

This clonotype was seen many times. V is TRBV12-3 or TRBV12-4 and J is TRBJ1-5, with no clear D. With 5 bases removed from V and 3 bases from J, the gap between germline ends came to 17 bases. There are 16 residues in the CDR3. The CDR3 DNA reads as TGTGCCAGCAGTCTCTATCCGCTTCAGGCCAATCAGCCCCAGCATTTT. It specifies CASSLYPLQANQPQHF.

Notes on this clonotype: A clone one base away is much larger, so this may be a read error. The V call is TRBV11-3, the J call TRBJ1-1; no clear D gene. The CDR3 runs to 12 residues. In germline, CDR1 is SGHNT, CDR2 YENEEA. V lost 6 bases to trimming and J lost 1 base, with 6 bases between them. This CDR3 is CASRWENTEAFF. The CDR3 coding sequence is TGTGCCAGCAGGTGGGAGAACACTGAAGCTTTCTTT.

This clonotype was picked up a small number of times. V gene TRBV9 combines with J gene TRBJ2-1; D uncertain. Germline CDR1 SGDLS, CDR2 YYNGEE. The V end lost 4 bases, the J end lost 10 bases, and 9 bases lay between the germline ends. The CDR3 has 11 residues. The DNA for the CDR3 is TGTGCCAGCAGCTCCTATTCCGAGCAGTTCTTC. This encodes CASSSYSEQFF. The full variable domain, rest sourced from reference TRBV9 and TRBJ2-1, is DSGVTQTPKHLITATGQRVTLRCSPRSGDLSVYWYQQSLDQGLQFLIQYYNGEERAKGNILERFSAQQFPDLHSELNLSSLELGDSALYFCASSSYSEQFFGPGTRLTVL.

This clonotype was seen a handful of times. This chain joins TRBV20-1 and TRBJ2-1; tentative D call: TRBD2 (5 bases). Germline values: CDR1 DFQATT, CDR2 SNEGSKA (reference sequence). This CDR3 has 15 amino acids. V was trimmed by 0 bases and J by 5 bases, leaving 14 bases between them. CDR3 protein: CSARDSESSNNEQFF. Written as DNA, the CDR3 is TGCAGTGCTAGAGATAGCGAGTCTTCAAACAATGAGCAGTTCTTC.

There are many counts of this clonotype. This rearrangement joins TRBV5-1 to TRBJ1-1; perhaps TRBD1 as D (5 bases). Per the germline V gene, CDR1 is SGHRS and CDR2 is YFSETQ. There are 14 residues in the CDR3. V was clipped by 1 base and J by 3 bases, with 10 bases between them. CDR3 nucleotide sequence: TGCGCCAGCAGCTTGCAGGGCCCGTACACTGAAGCTTTCTTT. Translating it yields CASSLQGPYTEAFF. The variable domain in full, completed from reference TRBV5-1 and TRBJ1-1, reads KAGVTQTPRYLIKTRGQQVTLSCSPISGHRSVSWYQQTPGQGLQFLFEYFSETQRNKGNFPGRFSGRQFSNSRSEMNVSTLELGDSALYLCASSLQGPYTEAFFGQGTRLTVV.

The V call is TRBV10-3, the J call TRBJ2-1, with 7 nucleotides matching TRBD2. The CDR3 sequence is 15 residues long. Germline CDR1 and CDR2: ENHRY and SYGVKD. V lost 3 bases and J lost 8; bases outside the gene matches: 10. The CDR3 DNA reads TGTGCCATCAGTGATGAGATAGCGGGTGGGTATGAGCAGTTCTTC. It yields the protein CAISDEIAGGYEQFF.

A few counts support this clonotype. This chain connects TRBV5-1 to TRBJ2-3; 15 bases map to TRBD2. In germline, CDR1 is SGHRS, CDR2 YFSETQ. The CDR3 is made up of 17 amino acids. With V trimmed by 3 bases and J by 0 bases, 2 bases remained unmatched. CDR3 in DNA: TGCGCCAGCAGCTGGACTAGCGGGGGGGCTAGCACAGATACGCAGTATTTT. Translated, it gives CASSWTSGGASTDTQYF. The full variable domain, its missing parts supplied by reference TRBV5-1 and TRBJ2-3, is KAGVTQTPRYLIKTRGQQVTLSCSPISGHRSVSWYQQTPGQGLQFLFEYFSETQRNKGNFPGRFSGRQFSNSRSEMNVSTLELGDSALYLCASSWTSGGASTDTQYFGPGTRLTVL.

Here the CDR3 reads CSASGQAGGGNTIYF. As DNA, the CDR3 is TGCAGTGCTAGCGGACAGGCTGGCGGTGGAAACACCATATATTTT. The genes are TRBV20-1 and TRBJ1-3, with 7 bases fitting TRBD1. The CDR3 covers 15 residues. From germline, CDR1 is DFQATT and CDR2 SNEGSKA (reference sequence). Unmatched junction bases numbered 8, after V lost 3 bases and J lost 3 bases.

CDR3 coding DNA: TGTGCCAGCAGCTCGGTACAGGGGAGGCAGACCCAGTACTTC. Translation: CASSSVQGRQTQYF. J is TRBJ2-5 and V is TRBV11-2, with D perhaps matching TRBD1 (7 bases). With 4 bases removed from V and 6 bases from J, the gap between germline ends came to 15 bases. Germline values: CDR1 SGHAT, CDR2 FQNNGV. There are 14 residues in the CDR3.

The chain joins TRBV12-3 or TRBV12-4 to TRBJ2-2; tentatively, D is TRBD1 (6 bases). With 7 bases removed from V and 0 bases from J, the gap between germline ends came to 12 bases. The length of the CDR3 is 15 residues. CDR3 protein: CASNNRAPNTGELFF. CDR3 DNA: TGTGCCAGCAACAACAGGGCCCCGAACACCGGGGAGCTGTTTTTT.

This clonotype has only a few counts. The CDR3 region has the DNA TGTGCCAGCGACAGCTCTGGAAACACCATATATTTT. Its protein is CASDSSGNTIYF. The chain combines TRBV9 with TRBJ1-3; D is possibly TRBD1 (5 bases). Trimming cost V 7 bases and J 0 bases, with 5 bases left between them. Germline assignment: CDR1 SGDLS and CDR2 YYNGEE. The length of the CDR3 is 12 residues.